The clone carrying this TCR beta chain has just a few counts. Its antigen is not identified. The sample comes from a study of T cell repertoires in cytomegalovirus infection. From the reads, TCRdb called clonotypes with MiXCR, one entry per CDR3 protein. This table has 900,000 to 950,000 distinct CDR3 sequences, about 33% appearing once. V lost 6 bases, J lost 2 bases, and 13 bases lay in between. The CDR3 is made up of 14 amino acids. The material sequenced was cultured CD8+ T cells from PBMCs, taken from culture after CMV antigen stimulation. The chain recombines TRBV12-3 or TRBV12-4 with TRBJ2-5; a possible D gene is TRBD1 (6 bases). The sequence was collected from a human donor in good health (CMV status not recorded). Some clones in this sample may be carry-over from other donors' samples. The chain's CDR3 is CASSTWDTQETQYF. Written as DNA, the CDR3 is TGTGCCAGCAGCACCTGGGACACACAAGAGACCCAGTACTTC.